The clone carrying this TCR beta chain occurred a few times. The entry originates in a study of chemoradiotherapy in HPV16-positive cancers. Background on the study: Candidate HPV-specific clones and shared TCR motifs came from two HPV16-positive patients.

Some clones are missing from TCRdb's copy, which holds only in-frame ones; the method was immunoSEQ multiplex PCR. The sample records 20,000 to 30,000 clones, roughly 94% being singletons. Repeated repertoire sampling spanned the course of chemoradiotherapy. Between the trimmed V and J ends, which lost 0 bases and 1 base, there was a span of 1 base. The CDR3 has 12 amino acids. Per the germline V gene, CDR1 is SGDLS and CDR2 is YYNGEE. The clonotype was recovered from a human donor with HPV-associated anogenital cancer. This sample was taken from a patient who underwent chemoradiotherapy. The V call is TRBV9, the J call TRBJ2-5, with unresolved D. The DNA for the CDR3 is TGTGCCAGCAGCGTAGGCCAAGAGACCCAGTACTTC. Translating gives CASSVGQETQYF.